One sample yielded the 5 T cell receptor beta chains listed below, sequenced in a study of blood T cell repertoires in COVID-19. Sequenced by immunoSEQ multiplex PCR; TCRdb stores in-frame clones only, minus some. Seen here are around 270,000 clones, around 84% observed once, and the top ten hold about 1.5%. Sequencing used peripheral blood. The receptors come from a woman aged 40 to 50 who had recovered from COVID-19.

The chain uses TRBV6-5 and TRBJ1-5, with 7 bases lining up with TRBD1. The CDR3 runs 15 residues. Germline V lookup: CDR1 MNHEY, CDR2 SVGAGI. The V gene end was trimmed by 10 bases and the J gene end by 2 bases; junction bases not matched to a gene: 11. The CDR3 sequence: CATSGYQGGNQPQHF. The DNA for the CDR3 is TGTGCCACCTCCGGGTATCAGGGGGGCAATCAGCCCCAGCATTTT.

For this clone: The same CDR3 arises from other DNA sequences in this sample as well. CDR3 nucleotides: TGTGCCAGCAGTGAACAAGGGAGCTCTGGAAACACCATATATTTT. Its translation: CASSEQGSSGNTIYF. The chain has TRBV6-1 and TRBJ1-3; D is unresolved. The CDR3 is made up of 15 amino acids. In germline, CDR1 is MNHNS, CDR2 SASEGT. The germline V and J ends were trimmed by 2 bases and 0 bases, with 8 bases remaining between them.

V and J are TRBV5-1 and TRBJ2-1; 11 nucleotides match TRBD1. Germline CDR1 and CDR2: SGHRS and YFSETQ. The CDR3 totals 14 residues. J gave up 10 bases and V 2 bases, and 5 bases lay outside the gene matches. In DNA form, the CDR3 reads TGCGCCAGCAGCTTAACGGGACAGGGGGGAGAGCAGTTCTTC. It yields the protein CASSLTGQGGEQFF.

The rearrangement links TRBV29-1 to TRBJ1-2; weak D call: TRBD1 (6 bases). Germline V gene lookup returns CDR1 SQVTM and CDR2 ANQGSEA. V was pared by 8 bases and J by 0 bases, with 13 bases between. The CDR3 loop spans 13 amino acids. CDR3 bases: TGCAGCTCCAGGGGTTCCCCTAACTATGGCTACACCTTC. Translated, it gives CSSRGSPNYGYTF.

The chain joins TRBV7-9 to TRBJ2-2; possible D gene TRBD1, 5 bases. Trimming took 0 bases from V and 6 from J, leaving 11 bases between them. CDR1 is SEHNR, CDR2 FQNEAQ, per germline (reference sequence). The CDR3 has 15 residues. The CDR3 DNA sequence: TGTGCCAGCAGCTTAGCAGGGGCGCTCCCCGGGGAGCTGTTTTTT. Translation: CASSLAGALPGELFF.